Listed here is a single T cell receptor beta chain. Its antigen is not identified. Other DNA sequences in the sample encode the same CDR3. The data are from a study of shared clonotypes between healthy human individuals. Study in general: Three plates each covered CD4 naive and memory; CD8 naive two, CD8 memory one. General study results and limits: Generation probabilities were higher for clonotypes shared across all four sorted-subset donors than for unshared ones. Across a handful of donors, naive CD4 shared around 5%, naive CD8 over 3%, memory CD4 over 2%, memory CD8 0.4% to 0.5%.

The deep-level immunoSEQ assay was used. The assay was immunoSEQ multiplex PCR, and TCRdb's table has in-frame clones only and misses some. Among 2 million to 2.5 million clones listed, 93% were seen once. The specimen was naive CD4+ T cells from PBMCs. Regarding subset: CD45RA+ positively selected. The clonotype comes from a man aged 18-30 years in good health. Some clones in this sample may be carry-over from other donors' samples.

The CDR3 DNA reads as TGCGCCAGCAGCTCTGGACAGGGGCCGAACACTGAAGCTTTCTTT. This encodes CASSSGQGPNTEAFF. The chain combines TRBV5-1 with TRBJ1-1, with 9 nucleotides matching TRBD1. V was pared by 3 bases and J by 1 base, with 4 bases of the junction left unmatched. The CDR3 runs 15 residues. The germline CDR1 and CDR2 sequences are SGHRS and YFSETQ.